These T cell receptor beta chains were read from a single sample in a study of blood T cell repertoires in COVID-19. Measured with immunoSEQ multiplex PCR; TCRdb has only the in-frame clones, and not every one. Counted here are roughly 190,000 clones, less than 80% occurring once; the ten biggest clones make up over 10%. Sequencing input: peripheral blood. These receptors were taken from a woman in her forties or fifties with acute or convalescent COVID-19. Both conserved end residues are part of each CDR3. A D gene is named only where the DNA matches it firmly. The size field is filled for only some rows; it gives once, few, many or a size class.

cdr3_nt: TGTGCCACCAGCAGAGGGGGGACAATTCAGCCCCAGCATTTT
cdr3_aa: CATSRGGTIQPQHF
j_call: TRBJ1-5
clone_size: .
d_call: .
v_call: TRBV15

cdr3_nt: TGTGCCTGGAGTGCGTCGAGGGCAGGCGGCAATCAGCCCCAGCATTTT
cdr3_aa: CAWSASRAGGNQPQHF
j_call: TRBJ1-5
clone_size: .
d_call: .
v_call: TRBV30

cdr3_nt: TGTGCCAGCAGCCAGGCTAGAGAGCAAGAGACCCAGTACTTC
cdr3_aa: CASSQAREQETQYF
j_call: TRBJ2-5
clone_size: .
d_call: .
v_call: TRBV3-1/TRBV3-2

cdr3_nt: TGTGCCAGCAGCTTGGGAGCTGGTGAGCAGTTCTTC
cdr3_aa: CASSLGAGEQFF
j_call: TRBJ2-1
clone_size: .
d_call: .
v_call: TRBV5-6

cdr3_nt: TGTGCCAGCAAAGGGAGACATGGCGAGACCCAGTACTTC
cdr3_aa: CASKGRHGETQYF
j_call: TRBJ2-5
clone_size: .
d_call: .
v_call: TRBV28

cdr3_nt: TGTGCCAGCACGACCCACCACGGCCCGTCGGAGGAGCAGTACTTC
cdr3_aa: CASTTHHGPSEEQYF
j_call: TRBJ2-7
clone_size: .
d_call: .
v_call: TRBV6-5

cdr3_nt: TGTGCCACCAGCGAGGAAGGGGGGGCTGGGAGCACTGAAGCTTTCTTT
cdr3_aa: CATSEEGGAGSTEAFF
j_call: TRBJ1-1
clone_size: once
d_call: .
v_call: TRBV15

cdr3_nt: TGTGCCAGCTCACCCGGACAGGGGGCAATGAACACTGAAGCTTTCTTT
cdr3_aa: CASSPGQGAMNTEAFF
j_call: TRBJ1-1
clone_size: few
d_call: TRBD1
v_call: TRBV18

cdr3_nt: TGTGCCAGCAGCTTCGGCGGGCGGGCCAACGTCCTGACTTTC
cdr3_aa: CASSFGGRANVLTF
j_call: TRBJ2-6
clone_size: .
d_call: .
v_call: TRBV5-4

cdr3_nt: TGTGCCAGCATTACTGGAGGGTCCAACGGGAATCAGCCCCAGCATTTT
cdr3_aa: CASITGGSNGNQPQHF
j_call: TRBJ1-5
clone_size: once
d_call: .
v_call: TRBV28

cdr3_nt: TGCGCCAGCAGCCAAGTAGGGCAGGGAAACGAAAAACTGTTTTTT
cdr3_aa: CASSQVGQGNEKLFF
j_call: TRBJ1-4
clone_size: once
d_call: .
v_call: TRBV4-3

cdr3_nt: TGTGCCAGCGGGGCGCCCCTTAGTTATACTAATGAAAAACTGTTTTTT
cdr3_aa: CASGAPLSYTNEKLFF
j_call: TRBJ1-4
clone_size: .
d_call: .
v_call: TRBV6-6

cdr3_nt: TGTGCCAGCAGTTTGACAGGGGGGTTGGAGCAGTACTTC
cdr3_aa: CASSLTGGLEQYF
j_call: TRBJ2-7
clone_size: .
d_call: TRBD1
v_call: TRBV27

cdr3_nt: TGTGCCAGCAGGATATCGGGGTTATCTGAAGCTTTCTTT
cdr3_aa: CASRISGLSEAFF
j_call: TRBJ1-1
clone_size: once
d_call: .
v_call: TRBV12-3/TRBV12-4

cdr3_nt: TGTGCCAGCAGTGCGTGGGGGGGCTCCGGCTATGGCTACACCTTC
cdr3_aa: CASSAWGGSGYGYTF
j_call: TRBJ1-2
clone_size: .
d_call: .
v_call: TRBV2

cdr3_nt: TGCGCCAGCAGTGAGTCGAAAGCCTTCGAGGGTACGCAGTATTTT
cdr3_aa: CASSESKAFEGTQYF
j_call: TRBJ2-3
clone_size: .
d_call: .
v_call: TRBV10-1

cdr3_nt: TGTGCCAGTAGTAACAGGGGCGTCGAGCAGTACTTC
cdr3_aa: CASSNRGVEQYF
j_call: TRBJ2-7
clone_size: once
d_call: TRBD1
v_call: TRBV19

cdr3_nt: TGTGCCAGCAGCCCGCGATGGGGGGACACTGAAGCTTTCTTT
cdr3_aa: CASSPRWGDTEAFF
j_call: TRBJ1-1
clone_size: few
d_call: .
v_call: TRBV11-2

cdr3_nt: TGTGCCAGCAGTTCCCTATCGGGATACACCGGGGAGCTGTTTTTT
cdr3_aa: CASSSLSGYTGELFF
j_call: TRBJ2-2
clone_size: .
d_call: .
v_call: TRBV6-5

cdr3_nt: TGTGCCAGCAGCTTGGCAGGAGCGGCAGATACGCAGTATTTT
cdr3_aa: CASSLAGAADTQYF
j_call: TRBJ2-3
clone_size: .
d_call: .
v_call: TRBV7-8

cdr3_nt: TGTGCCAGCAGTATTCGACAGGCCCGGGGCGAGCAGTACTTC
cdr3_aa: CASSIRQARGEQYF
j_call: TRBJ2-7
clone_size: .
d_call: .
v_call: TRBV28

cdr3_nt: TGCGCCAGCAGCCGCCTGGAGGGTAGTTCGGGAGAGCAGTACTTC
cdr3_aa: CASSRLEGSSGEQYF
j_call: TRBJ2-7
clone_size: few
d_call: .
v_call: TRBV5-1

cdr3_nt: TGTGCCAGCAGCAGTGCCGGGAACTCTGGAAACACCATATATTTT
cdr3_aa: CASSSAGNSGNTIYF
j_call: TRBJ1-3
clone_size: .
d_call: .
v_call: TRBV5-4

cdr3_nt: TGTGCCAGCAGCTTACGCGTATCCCGGGGACAGGGGATTGGGGAGACCCAGTACTTC
cdr3_aa: CASSLRVSRGQGIGETQYF
j_call: TRBJ2-5
clone_size: .
d_call: TRBD1
v_call: TRBV7-9

cdr3_nt: TGTGCCAGCAGCTTGGGGGAGCGGCGTACGCAGTATTTT
cdr3_aa: CASSLGERRTQYF
j_call: TRBJ2-3
clone_size: .
d_call: .
v_call: TRBV5-4

cdr3_nt: TGCGCCAGCAGCCGAGGATCATCAACTAATGAAAAACTGTTTTTT
cdr3_aa: CASSRGSSTNEKLFF
j_call: TRBJ1-4
clone_size: .
d_call: .
v_call: TRBV5-1

cdr3_nt: TGTGCCAGCAGCTTAGATCCAGGCCAAATAGTATATGGCTACACCTTC
cdr3_aa: CASSLDPGQIVYGYTF
j_call: TRBJ1-2
clone_size: .
d_call: .
v_call: TRBV7-2

cdr3_nt: TGTGCCACCGATCTTATTGACAGGAACACTGAAGCTTTCTTT
cdr3_aa: CATDLIDRNTEAFF
j_call: TRBJ1-1
clone_size: .
d_call: .
v_call: TRBV6-5

cdr3_nt: TGTGCCAGCAGTTTGAACGGGAACACTGAAGCTTTCTTT
cdr3_aa: CASSLNGNTEAFF
j_call: TRBJ1-1
clone_size: .
d_call: .
v_call: TRBV12-3/TRBV12-4

cdr3_nt: TGCGCCAGCAGAAAAGGAGGAGTGGATAACTATGGCTACACCTTC
cdr3_aa: CASRKGGVDNYGYTF
j_call: TRBJ1-2
clone_size: .
d_call: .
v_call: TRBV10-2